The TCR beta chain described here comes from a study of human T cells and chemical hapten exposure. Germline V gene lookup returns CDR1 DFQATT and CDR2 SNEGSKA (reference sequence). This CDR3 contains 16 residues. The germline V and J ends were trimmed by 0 bases and 0 bases, with 11 bases remaining between them. The study's library attached unique molecular identifiers to single cDNA molecules. TCRdb re-derived calls from the RACE reads in MiXCR, one entry per CDR3 protein. Here the sample spans about 70,000 distinct CDR3 sequences, approximately 9.8% being singletons. The time point: patch test 1, 2 weeks after DPC sensitization. Sample treatment: therapeutic diphenylcyclopropenone sensitization with weekly scalp DPC. Patients had alopecia, were aged 18 to 70, and were not pregnant.

The chain uses TRBV20-1 and TRBJ1-4; no firm D call. This clonotype was obtained from a woman in her thirties or forties with alopecia areata. Some clones in this sample may be carry-over from other donors' samples. The sequenced sample was whole blood, obtained in connection with sensitization to the hapten diphenylcyclopropenone (DPC). CDR3 protein: CSARDQDRTTNEKLFF. The DNA of the CDR3 is TGCAGTGCTAGAGATCAGGACCGAACAACTAATGAAAAACTGTTTTTT.